The T cell receptor (beta chain) described here comes from a study of T cells in Graves' hyperthyroidism and ophthalmopathy. In this sample, this clonotype turned up many times. The investigators amplified TCR beta CDR3 regions from RNA transcripts. First-round RT-PCR of the TCR CDR3 relied on the HTBI primer set. One entry per CDR3 protein results from TCRdb running MiXCR on the multiplex PCR reads. The sample holds around 600,000 distinct CDR3 sequences, about 14% seen once. The CDR3 runs to 12 residues. Unmatched junction bases numbered 0, after V lost 8 bases and J lost 3 bases. Germline V gene sequence: CDR1 LNHDA, CDR2 SQIVND (reference sequence).

The chain has TRBV19 and TRBJ2-2; TRBD1 matches 7 bases. The clonotype comes from a woman aged 18-29 years with Graves' ophthalmopathy. The specimen sequenced was blood. The CDR3 here is CASQGDTGELFF. Written as DNA, the CDR3 is TGTGCCAGTCAGGGGGACACCGGGGAGCTGTTTTTT.